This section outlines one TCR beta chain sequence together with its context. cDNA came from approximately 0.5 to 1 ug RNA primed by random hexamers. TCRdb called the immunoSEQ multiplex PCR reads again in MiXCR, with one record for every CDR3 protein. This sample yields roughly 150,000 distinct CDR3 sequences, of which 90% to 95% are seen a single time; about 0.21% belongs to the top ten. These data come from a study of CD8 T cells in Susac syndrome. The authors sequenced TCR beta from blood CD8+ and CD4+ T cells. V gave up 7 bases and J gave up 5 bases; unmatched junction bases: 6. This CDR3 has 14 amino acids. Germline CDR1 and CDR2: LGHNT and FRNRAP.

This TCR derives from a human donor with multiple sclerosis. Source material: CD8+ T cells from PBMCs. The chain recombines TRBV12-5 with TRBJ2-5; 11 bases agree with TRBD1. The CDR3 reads CASDSGTGGETQYF. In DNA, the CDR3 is TGTGCTAGTGACTCCGGGACAGGGGGGGAGACCCAGTACTTC.